A single sample gave rise to the 22 T cell receptor beta chains below, sequenced in a study of response to subunit inactivated influenza vaccine. TCRdb reprocessed the RT-PCR reads via MiXCR and lists one record per CDR3 protein. The sample shows approximately 730,000 distinct CDR3 sequences, roughly 13% of them seen only once. The input for sequencing was PBMCs from blood, taken roughly 15 days before vaccination. The origin of the receptors is a man aged 50-60 years who received an inactivated influenza vaccine.

V and J are TRBV4-2 and TRBJ2-1, with TRBD2 matching 7 bases. This CDR3 spans 13 amino acids. CDR1 is LGHNA, CDR2 YNFKEQ, per germline. With 6 bases clipped from V and 8 bases from J, the junction kept 7 bases outside the gene matches. CDR3 protein: CASRSTSAYEQFF. Here the CDR3 DNA reads TGTGCCAGCAGATCCACTAGCGCCTATGAGCAGTTCTTC.

The chain is built from TRBV15 and TRBJ2-1, with 7 bases aligning to TRBD2. Germline loops: CDR1 LNHNV, CDR2 YYDKDF (reference sequence). The CDR3 is 15 amino acids. V lost 4 bases to trimming and J lost 2 bases; unmatched junction nucleotides: 5. CDR3 residues: CATSMSGITYNEQFF. In DNA, the CDR3 is TGTGCCACCAGCATGAGCGGGATTACCTACAATGAGCAGTTCTTC.

The rearrangement joins TRBV7-9 to TRBJ2-5; the D gene could be TRBD1 or TRBD2 (5 bases each). CDR1 is SEHNR and CDR2 is FQNEAQ in the germline V gene (reference sequence). Trimming left V 5 bases short and J 5 bases short, with 21 bases between. The length of the CDR3 is 16 residues. The CDR3 reads CASSPVLWGLGETQYF. The CDR3 nucleotides are TGTGCCAGCAGCCCAGTTTTGTGGGGGTTAGGGGAGACCCAGTACTTC.

This rearrangement joins TRBV6-1 to TRBJ1-6, with 8 bases fitting TRBD1. The CDR3 totals 17 residues. With 5 bases clipped from V and 0 bases from J, the junction kept 6 bases outside the gene matches. Per the germline V gene, CDR1 is MNHNS and CDR2 is SASEGT. The CDR3, as DNA: TGTGCCAGCAGTCGGACAGGGATGTCCTCCTATAATTCACCCCTCCACTTT. It encodes CASSRTGMSSYNSPLHF.

There are many counts of this clonotype. The chain combines TRBV29-1 with TRBJ2-1; maybe TRBD2 (6 bases). Per the germline V gene, CDR1 is SQVTM and CDR2 is ANQGSEA. Trimming cost V 7 bases and J 12 bases, with 16 bases left between them. CDR3 length: 11 amino acids. The CDR3 DNA reads as TGCAGCGCTAAGGTAGGGGAGGTGCAGTTCTTC. This sequence encodes CSAKVGEVQFF.

The J gene is TRBJ2-3, the V gene TRBV9, with D maybe TRBD2 (6 bases). The CDR3 totals 15 residues. Trimming stripped 0 bases from V and 4 bases from J, with 12 bases between. Germline V CDR1 and CDR2: SGDLS, YYNGEE. The CDR3 coding sequence is TGTGCCAGCAGCGTAGGAGGGAGGCCGGCAGATACGCAGTATTTT. Its translation is CASSVGGRPADTQYF. Full variable domain (outside the CDR3, taken from reference TRBV9 and TRBJ2-3): DSGVTQTPKHLITATGQRVTLRCSPRSGDLSVYWYQQSLDQGLQFLIQYYNGEERAKGNILERFSAQQFPDLHSELNLSSLELGDSALYFCASSVGGRPADTQYFGPGTRLTVL.

The V gene is TRBV12-3 or TRBV12-4, the J gene TRBJ1-3; D uncertain. The CDR3 is made up of 15 amino acids. Between the trimmed V and J ends, which lost 5 bases and 2 bases, there was a span of 13 bases. Written as DNA, the CDR3 is TGTGCCAGCAGTCTGACCGTGGAAGCTGGAAACACCATATATTTT. Translated: CASSLTVEAGNTIYF.

This chain links TRBV12-3 or TRBV12-4 with TRBJ1-6, with D unresolved. The V end lost 4 bases, the J end lost 7 bases, and 8 bases lay between the germline ends. The CDR3 is made up of 13 amino acids. The CDR3 spells CASSSYLNSPLHF. The CDR3 DNA sequence: TGTGCCAGCAGTTCATACCTCAATTCACCCCTCCACTTT.

This clonotype was counted ten times or more. V usage is TRBV12-3 or TRBV12-4 and J usage is TRBJ2-7; D not resolved. V dropped 4 bases and J dropped 2 bases, with 9 bases sitting between them. This CDR3 has 13 amino acids. This CDR3 reads CASSSDYPYEQYF. The CDR3 DNA sequence: TGTGCCAGCAGTTCAGATTACCCCTACGAGCAGTACTTC.

This clonotype turned up a few times. This chain connects TRBV20-1 to TRBJ1-2, with 7 bases matching TRBD1. CDR3 length: 13 residues. Germline CDR1 DFQATT, CDR2 SNEGSKA (reference sequence). V was clipped by 5 bases and J by 7 bases; unmatched bases: 10. CDR3 bases: TGCAGTGCTGCCTCGACAGGGAAGGGTGGCTACACCTTC. Protein sequence: CSAASTGKGGYTF.

The chain recombines TRBV6-2 or TRBV6-3 with TRBJ2-7; unclear D gene. Per germline, CDR1 MNHEY and CDR2 SVGEGT. There are 14 residues in the CDR3. Deletions cut 4 bases from V and 6 bases from J, with 16 bases between. The CDR3 coding sequence is TGTGCCAGCAGTTCGGCCAGCAGTCTCCCCGAGCAGTACTTC. This codes for CASSSASSLPEQYF.

This clonotype appeared many times. V gene TRBV9 combines with J gene TRBJ2-1, with 9 bases fitting TRBD2. The CDR3 consists of 16 residues. In germline, CDR1 is SGDLS, CDR2 YYNGEE. Trimming removed 1 base from V and 2 bases from J; junction bases left unmatched: 4. As DNA, the CDR3 is TGTGCCAGCAGCGTATCTAGCGGGGTAACCTACAATGAGCAGTTCTTC. This translates into CASSVSSGVTYNEQFF.

This clonotype was recorded at least ten times. The V gene is TRBV28, the J gene TRBJ2-1, with D hard to call. The CDR3 is made up of 12 amino acids. The germline V gene has CDR1 MDHEN and CDR2 SYDVKM. The V and J ends lost 8 bases and 6 bases respectively, with 11 bases between them. The CDR3: CASSPGGNEQFF. CDR3 nucleotide sequence: TGTGCCAGCTCACCGGGTGGCAATGAGCAGTTCTTC.

The V call is TRBV4-1, the J call TRBJ2-2; no reliable D call. V lost 0 bases and J 0 bases, leaving 5 bases between the germline ends. The CDR3 loop spans 15 amino acids. Per the germline V gene, CDR1 is MGHRA and CDR2 is YSYEKL. The CDR3 reads CASSQEATNTGELFF. The CDR3, as DNA: TGCGCCAGCAGCCAAGAGGCGACGAACACCGGGGAGCTGTTTTTT.

The chain is built from TRBV5-6 and TRBJ1-2, with D unresolved. V was shortened by 3 bases and J by 8 bases, with 8 bases between the two germline ends. The CDR3 contains 11 residues. CDR1 SGHDT and CDR2 YYEEEE come from the germline V gene. DNA of the CDR3: TGTGCCAGCAGCTCCAACGGAGGCTACACCTTC. It is translated as CASSSNGGYTF.

The chain links TRBV27 to TRBJ1-1; the D gene is possibly TRBD1 (5 bases). CDR3 length: 13 amino acids. Trimming stripped 5 bases from V and 4 bases from J, with 11 bases between. Germline V gene lookup returns CDR1 MNHEY and CDR2 SMNVEV (reference sequence). The CDR3 DNA reads TGTGCCAGCAGTGTGACAGCGCGCACTGAAGCTTTCTTT. It encodes CASSVTARTEAFF.

This clonotype has more than one count but fewer than ten. V gene TRBV21-1 combines with J gene TRBJ2-7; TRBD1 was called by the table and not checked on the DNA. TRBV21-1 is an annotated pseudogene. This CDR3 has 16 residues. CDR3 sequence (DNA): TGTGCCAGCAGCAATAAACAGGGGGCCACCTCCTACGAGCAGTACTTC. Encoded protein: CASSNKQGATSYEQYF.

The J gene is TRBJ1-2, the V gene TRBV7-2, with TRBD1 matching 10 bases. The ends lost 8 bases at V and 8 bases at J; junction bases unmatched: 11. CDR1 is SGHTA, CDR2 FQGNSA, per germline. The CDR3 loop spans 14 amino acids. In nucleotides, the CDR3 is TGTGCCAGCGGTTACCGGGACAGGGGTGAGGGCTACACCTTC. It translates to CASGYRDRGEGYTF.

The V call is TRBV11-2, the J call TRBJ2-7; no clear D gene. The CDR3 runs 13 residues. V lost 3 bases and J 4 bases, leaving 10 bases between the germline ends. The germline V gene encodes CDR1 SGHAT and CDR2 FQNNGV. In DNA, the CDR3 is TGTGCCAGCAGCTTCGGGCTTATATACGAGCAGTACTTC. Its protein is CASSFGLIYEQYF.

This chain uses TRBV9 with TRBJ2-1; 8 nucleotides match TRBD2. V lost 4 bases to trimming and J lost 8 bases; unmatched junction nucleotides: 5. Germline-derived CDR1 and CDR2 are SGDLS and YYNGEE. This CDR3 contains 13 residues. CDR3 residues: CASSLGGGDEQFF. CDR3 nucleotide sequence: TGTGCCAGCAGCCTCGGGGGGGGCGATGAGCAGTTCTTC. Variable domain in full (rest from reference TRBV9 and TRBJ2-1): DSGVTQTPKHLITATGQRVTLRCSPRSGDLSVYWYQQSLDQGLQFLIQYYNGEERAKGNILERFSAQQFPDLHSELNLSSLELGDSALYFCASSLGGGDEQFFGPGTRLTVL.

This clonotype was observed a few times. The rearrangement uses TRBV20-1 and TRBJ2-7; D gene unclear. The CDR3 is 14 residues long. CDR1 and CDR2 (germline): DFQATT, SNEGSKA (reference sequence). Trimming pared 0 bases from V and 2 bases from J, leaving 11 bases between. The CDR3 sequence: CSAREVGFAYEQYF. The CDR3 DNA is TGCAGTGCTAGAGAGGTTGGCTTCGCCTACGAGCAGTACTTC.

There are many counts of this clonotype. The rearrangement uses TRBV7-2 and TRBJ2-3; unclear D gene. The CDR3 covers 12 residues. The V end was cut by 3 bases, the J end by 0 bases, with 1 base between. Germline-derived CDR1 and CDR2 are SGHTA and FQGNSA. The CDR3 region has the DNA TGTGCCAGCAGCTTTAGCACAGATACGCAGTATTTT. It encodes CASSFSTDTQYF.